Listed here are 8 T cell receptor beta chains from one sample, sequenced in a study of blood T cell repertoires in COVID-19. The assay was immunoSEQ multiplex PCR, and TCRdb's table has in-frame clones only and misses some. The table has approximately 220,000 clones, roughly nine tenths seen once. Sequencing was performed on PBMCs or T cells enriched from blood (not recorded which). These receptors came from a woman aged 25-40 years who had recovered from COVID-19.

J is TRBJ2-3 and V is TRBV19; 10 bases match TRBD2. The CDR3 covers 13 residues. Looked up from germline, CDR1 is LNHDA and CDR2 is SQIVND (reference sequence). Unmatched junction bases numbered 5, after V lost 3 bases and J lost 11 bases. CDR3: CASSIETSGLQYF. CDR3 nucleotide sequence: TGTGCCAGTAGTATTGAGACTAGCGGGCTGCAGTATTTT.

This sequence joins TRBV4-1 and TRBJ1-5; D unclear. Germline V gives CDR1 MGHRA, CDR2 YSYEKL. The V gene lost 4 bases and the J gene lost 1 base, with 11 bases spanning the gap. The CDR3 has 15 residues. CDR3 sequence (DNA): TGCGCCAGCAGCCTCAAGACACTGAGCAATCAGCCCCAGCATTTT. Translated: CASSLKTLSNQPQHF.

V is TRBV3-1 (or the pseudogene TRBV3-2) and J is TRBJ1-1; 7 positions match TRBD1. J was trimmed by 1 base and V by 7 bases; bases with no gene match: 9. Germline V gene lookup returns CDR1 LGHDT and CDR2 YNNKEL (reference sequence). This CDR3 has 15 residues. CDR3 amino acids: CASIHEGQQNTEAFF. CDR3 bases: TGTGCCAGCATCCACGAGGGACAGCAGAACACTGAAGCTTTCTTT.

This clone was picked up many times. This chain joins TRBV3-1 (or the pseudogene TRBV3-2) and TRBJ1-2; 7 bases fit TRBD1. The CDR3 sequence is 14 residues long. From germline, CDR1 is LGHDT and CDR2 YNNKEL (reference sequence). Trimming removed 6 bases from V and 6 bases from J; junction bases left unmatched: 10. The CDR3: CASRPTDRAHGYTF. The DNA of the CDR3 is TGTGCCAGCAGACCCACAGACAGGGCCCATGGCTACACCTTC.

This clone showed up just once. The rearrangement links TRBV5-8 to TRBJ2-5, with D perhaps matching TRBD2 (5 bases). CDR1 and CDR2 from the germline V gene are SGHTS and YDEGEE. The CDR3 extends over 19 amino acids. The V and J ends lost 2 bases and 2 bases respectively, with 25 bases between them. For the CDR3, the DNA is TGTGCCAGCAGCTTCTTTCGGGGTGATGGATCCGGTACTCAAGAGACCCAGTACTTC. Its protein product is CASSFFRGDGSGTQETQYF.

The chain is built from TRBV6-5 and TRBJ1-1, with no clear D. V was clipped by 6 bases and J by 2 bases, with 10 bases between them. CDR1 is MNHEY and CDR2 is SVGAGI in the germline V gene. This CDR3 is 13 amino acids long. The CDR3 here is CASREVLNTEAFF. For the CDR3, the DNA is TGTGCCAGCAGGGAGGTACTTAACACTGAAGCTTTCTTT.

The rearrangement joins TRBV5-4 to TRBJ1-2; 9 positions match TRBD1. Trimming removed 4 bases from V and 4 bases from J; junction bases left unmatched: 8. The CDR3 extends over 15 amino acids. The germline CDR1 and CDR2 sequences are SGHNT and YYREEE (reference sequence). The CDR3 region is CASSTRTGALYGYTF. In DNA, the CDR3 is TGTGCCAGCAGCACCAGGACAGGGGCCCTCTATGGCTACACCTTC.

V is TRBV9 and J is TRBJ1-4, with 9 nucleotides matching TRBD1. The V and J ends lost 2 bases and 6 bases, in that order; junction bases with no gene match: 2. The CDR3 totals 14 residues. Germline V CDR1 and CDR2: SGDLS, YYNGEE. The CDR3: CASSVRDRDEKLFF. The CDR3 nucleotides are TGTGCCAGCAGCGTTCGGGACAGGGATGAAAAACTGTTTTTT.